Given below is one TCR beta chain in context. TCRdb redid the calling of the 5' RACE reads with MiXCR, one entry per CDR3 protein. Of some 20,000 distinct CDR3 sequences in the sample, about 10% were seen once. Germline values: CDR1 DFQATT, CDR2 SNEGSKA (reference sequence). V was clipped by 2 bases and J by 6 bases; unmatched bases: 5. The CDR3 runs 14 residues. The data were taken from a study of neurological immune-mediated disorders. The sequenced sample consisted of PBMCs. The receptor was derived from a woman aged 55-70 years with HTLV-1-associated myelopathy (HAM/TSP). The chain recombines TRBV20-1 with TRBJ2-2; TRBD1 matches 8 bases. The DNA for the CDR3 is TGCAGTGCTAGAAAAACAGGGGGTGCCGGGGAGCTGTTTTTT. Translation: CSARKTGGAGELFF.